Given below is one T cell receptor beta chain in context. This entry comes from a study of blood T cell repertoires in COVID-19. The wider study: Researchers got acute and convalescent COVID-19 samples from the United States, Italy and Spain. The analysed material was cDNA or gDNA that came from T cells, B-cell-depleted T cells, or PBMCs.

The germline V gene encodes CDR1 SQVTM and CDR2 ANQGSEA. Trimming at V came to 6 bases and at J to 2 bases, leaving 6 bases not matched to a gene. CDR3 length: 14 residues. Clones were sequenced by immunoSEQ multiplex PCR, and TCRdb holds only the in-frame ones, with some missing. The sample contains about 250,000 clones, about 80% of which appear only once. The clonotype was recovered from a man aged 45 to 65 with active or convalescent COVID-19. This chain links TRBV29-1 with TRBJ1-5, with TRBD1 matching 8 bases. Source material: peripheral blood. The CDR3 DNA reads TGCAGCGTCATGACAGGGGCTGGCAATCAGCCCCAGCATTTT. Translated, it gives CSVMTGAGNQPQHF.